These 32 T cell receptor beta chains were all obtained from the same sample, sequenced in a study of T cell repertoires in cytomegalovirus infection. TCRdb fed the reads into MiXCR, producing one record per CDR3 protein. The sample has some 200,000 distinct CDR3 sequences, about 21% seen once. The sample comprised PBMCs. These receptors were obtained from a human donor in good health (CMV status not recorded). Some clones in this sample may be carry-over from other donors' samples.

V is TRBV7-2 and J is TRBJ2-1; D uncertain. The CDR3 covers 12 residues. From germline, CDR1 is SGHTA and CDR2 FQGNSA. V gave up 4 bases and J gave up 5 bases, with 6 bases separating them. The CDR3 bases are TGTGCCAGCAGCTACTACAACAATGAGCAGTTCTTC. It encodes CASSYYNNEQFF.

This clonotype has a handful of counts. With a much larger clone just one base away, this may be a read error. The rearrangement uses TRBV11-2 and TRBJ1-1; D is uncertain. Germline CDR1 reads SGHAT; CDR2 reads FQNNGV. The CDR3 covers 12 residues. The CDR3 sequence: CASRLVNTEAFF. For the CDR3, the DNA is TGTGCCAGCCGCTTAGTGAACACTGAAGCTTTCTTT.

V is TRBV7-2 and J is TRBJ1-1, with D perhaps matching TRBD1 (5 bases). The CDR3 is 13 amino acids. From germline, CDR1 is SGHTA and CDR2 FQGNSA. V was shortened by 10 bases and J by 3 bases, with 15 bases between the two germline ends. CDR3 sequence reads: CAKQSSGHTEAFF. Here the CDR3 DNA reads TGTGCCAAACAATCCTCGGGGCACACTGAAGCTTTCTTT.

The chain employs TRBV28 and TRBJ2-1; D possibly corresponds to TRBD2 (6 bases). The CDR3 is made up of 17 amino acids. The V end lost 6 bases, the J end lost 6 bases, and 24 bases lay between the germline ends. The germline gives CDR1 MDHEN, CDR2 SYDVKM. The CDR3 region is CASRIPLRRLGSNEQFF. Written as DNA, the CDR3 is TGTGCCAGCAGAATCCCCCTTAGGCGACTAGGCAGCAATGAGCAGTTCTTC.

A note on this clonotype: One base away lies a much larger clone, so this may be a sequencing read error. The J gene is TRBJ2-1, the V gene TRBV19; 8 bases agree with TRBD2. The length of the CDR3 is 15 residues. Germline V lookup: CDR1 LNHDA, CDR2 SQIVND (reference sequence). Trimming removed 5 bases from V and 7 bases from J; junction bases left unmatched: 10. CDR3 in amino acids: CASSPRGGEVNEQFF. CDR3 DNA: TGTGCCAGTAGTCCCCGGGGGGGGGAGGTGAATGAGCAGTTCTTC.

This clonotype was counted at least ten times. The chain links TRBV7-2 to TRBJ1-1; D not resolved. Germline CDR1 reads SGHTA; CDR2 reads FQGNSA. The CDR3 extends over 13 amino acids. Trimming took off 5 bases at V and 3 bases at J, with 10 bases between the two ends. CDR3 region: CASSPTPYTEAFF. The CDR3 DNA is TGTGCCAGCAGCCCCACACCCTACACTGAAGCTTTCTTT.

This clonotype was seen just once. J is TRBJ2-1 and V is TRBV15; D gene uncertain. Trimming shortened V by 0 bases and J by 0 bases, and 6 bases separated the two germline ends. This CDR3 is built from 15 residues. Germline lookup yields CDR1 LNHNV and CDR2 YYDKDF (reference sequence). Written as DNA, the CDR3 is TGTGCCACCAGCAGAGAGGCTAGCTCCTACAATGAGCAGTTCTTC. Protein: CATSREASSYNEQFF. The full variable domain, with the rest looked up from reference TRBV15 and TRBJ2-1, is DAMVIQNPRYQVTQFGKPVTLSCSQTLNHNVMYWYQQKSSQAPKLLFHYYDKDFNNEADTPDNFQSRRPNTSFCFLDIRSPGLGDTAMYLCATSREASSYNEQFFGPGTRLTVL.

This clonotype was recorded at least ten times. The rearrangement joins TRBV11-3 to TRBJ2-2; 8 nucleotides match TRBD1. Per germline, CDR1 SGHNT and CDR2 YENEEA. The CDR3 has 15 residues. V gave up 5 bases and J gave up 4 bases; unmatched junction bases: 6. For the CDR3, the DNA is TGTGCCAGCAGCCCGGACAGGGCGAGCACCGGGGAGCTGTTTTTT. Its protein is CASSPDRASTGELFF.

Points on this clonotype: Since a much larger clone is just one base distant, this may be a read error. The genes are TRBV7-2 and TRBJ1-2; possibly TRBD1 for D (6 bases). The V gene lost 7 bases and the J gene lost 4 bases, with 16 bases spanning the gap. Germline CDR1 is SGHTA and CDR2 is FQGNSA. This CDR3 spans 14 amino acids. The CDR3 sequence: CASTKVGTSYGYTF. CDR3 in DNA: TGTGCCAGCACCAAGGTGGGGACAAGCTATGGCTACACCTTC. The whole variable domain, filled in from reference TRBV7-2 and TRBJ1-2, reads GAGVSQSPSNKVTEKGKDVELRCDPISGHTALYWYRQSLGQGLEFLIYFQGNSAPDKSGLPSDRFSAERTGGSVSTLTIQRTQQEDSAVYLCASTKVGTSYGYTFGSGTRLTVV.

V and J are TRBV7-9 and TRBJ2-5; D gene ambiguous. The CDR3 has 14 amino acids. Germline lookup yields CDR1 SEHNR and CDR2 FQNEAQ (reference sequence). V was shortened by 1 base and J by 4 bases, with 10 bases between the two germline ends. In DNA form, the CDR3 reads TGTGCCAGCAGCTTAGTAGGGTACGGAGAGACCCAGTACTTC. It translates to CASSLVGYGETQYF.

This clonotype was observed a handful of times. CDR3 nucleotide sequence: TGTGCCAGCAGCTTAGGTGGTGACGGTGAAGCTTTCTTT. It specifies CASSLGGDGEAFF. The genes are TRBV11-2 and TRBJ1-1; the D is unclear. Trimming cost V 1 base and J 7 bases, with 10 bases left between them. Per the germline V gene, CDR1 is SGHAT and CDR2 is FQNNGV. CDR3 size: 13 residues.

This clonotype was counted ten times or more. The chain joins TRBV11-3 to TRBJ1-3, with D possibly TRBD1 on 5 matching bases. This CDR3 has 17 amino acids. Looked up from germline, CDR1 is SGHNT and CDR2 is YENEEA. V lost 2 bases and J 0 bases, leaving 14 bases between the germline ends. CDR3 in DNA: TGTGCCAGCAGCTTATGGGACTCCGGACCCTCTGGAAACACCATATATTTT. Its protein product is CASSLWDSGPSGNTIYF.

This clonotype has only a few counts. This CDR3 is CAWSVGVTEAFF. The CDR3 DNA reads TGTGCCTGGAGTGTAGGAGTAACTGAAGCTTTCTTT. The genes are TRBV30 and TRBJ1-1; D gene ambiguous. CDR3 length: 12 amino acids. With 0 bases removed from V and 5 bases from J, the gap between germline ends came to 7 bases. Per germline, CDR1 GTSNPN and CDR2 SVGIG (reference sequence).

About this clonotype: At one of its ends the junction is not consistent with the germline gene, which may arise from a read error. V usage is TRBV20-1 and J usage is TRBJ1-5; D call uncertain. The length of the CDR3 is 13 residues. CDR1 DFQATT and CDR2 SNEGSKA come from the germline V gene (reference sequence). CDR3: CSARNGLDQPQQF. The CDR3, as DNA: TGCAGTGCTAGAAACGGGCTCGACCAGCCCCAGCAATTT.

The chain combines TRBV9 with TRBJ2-3, with D unclear. This CDR3 spans 15 amino acids. V lost 0 bases, J lost 1 base, and 9 bases lay in between. CDR1 and CDR2 from the germline V gene are SGDLS and YYNGEE. The CDR3 bases are TGTGCCAGCAGCGTAGGAAGTTCCCGCACAGATACGCAGTATTTT. This codes for CASSVGSSRTDTQYF.

The CDR3 loop is CSVGGQIGTDTQYF. DNA for the CDR3: TGCAGCGTTGGCGGACAGATCGGCACAGATACGCAGTATTTT. The genes are TRBV29-1 and TRBJ2-3; D may be TRBD1 (6 bases). Between the trimmed V and J ends, which lost 4 bases and 1 base, there was a span of 12 bases. CDR1 and CDR2 (germline): SQVTM, ANQGSEA. The CDR3 is 14 amino acids.

Ten or more counts support this clonotype. The chain is built from TRBV11-3 and TRBJ1-1; possibly TRBD1 for D (5 bases). CDR1 and CDR2 (germline): SGHNT, YENEEA. V dropped 4 bases and J dropped 5 bases, with 11 bases sitting between them. This CDR3 spans 13 amino acids. This chain's CDR3 is CASSSNQGTEAFF. The CDR3 coding sequence is TGTGCCAGCAGCTCAAATCAGGGTACTGAAGCTTTCTTT.

This CDR3 is CASSSYRGTNSPLHF. DNA of the CDR3: TGTGCCAGCAGTTCATACAGGGGAACGAATTCACCCCTCCACTTT. The genes are TRBV12-3 or TRBV12-4 and TRBJ1-6, with TRBD1 matching 7 bases. The CDR3 is made up of 15 amino acids. The V segment lost 4 bases and the J segment 7 bases; nucleotides outside the gene matches: 7.

This clonotype was seen many times. The chain joins TRBV7-2 to TRBJ2-1, with a possible D match to TRBD2 (5 bases). The germline V gene encodes CDR1 SGHTA and CDR2 FQGNSA. The CDR3 totals 15 residues. Trimming removed 8 bases from V and 9 bases from J, with 23 bases in between. As DNA, the CDR3 is TGTGCCAGCGTCCCTGAGGTAGCGAGGAGTGGTGAGCAGTTCTTC. Residues: CASVPEVARSGEQFF.

CDR3 nucleotide sequence: TGTGCCAGCACCCCGTGCAGAAACACCGGGGAGCTGTTTTTT. Translating gives CASTPCRNTGELFF. This chain uses TRBV19 with TRBJ2-2, with D hard to call. Deletions cut 9 bases from V and 2 bases from J, with 13 bases between. This CDR3 has 14 amino acids. Germline CDR1 reads LNHDA; CDR2 reads SQIVND (reference sequence). Full variable domain (remainder filled in from reference TRBV19 and TRBJ2-2): DGGITQSPKYLFRKEGQNVTLSCEQNLNHDAMYWYRQDPGQGLRLIYYSQIVNDFQKGDIAEGYSVSREKKESFPLTVTSAQKNPTAFYLCASTPCRNTGELFFGEGSRLTVL.

This clonotype appeared a few times. J is TRBJ2-2 and V is TRBV3-1; TRBD2 matches at 12 bases. Germline V CDR1 and CDR2: LGHDT, YNNKEL (reference sequence). V gave up 1 base and J gave up 3 bases; unmatched junction bases: 3. The CDR3 loop spans 17 amino acids. DNA of the CDR3: TGTGCCAGCAGCCAAGTTCGACTAGCGGGGGACACCGGGGAGCTGTTTTTT. Translating it yields CASSQVRLAGDTGELFF. The full variable domain, in which reference TRBV3-1 and TRBJ2-2 provide the parts outside the CDR3, is DTAVSQTPKYLVTQMGNDKSIKCEQNLGHDTMYWYKQDSKKFLKIMFSYNNKELIINETVPNRFSPKSPDKAHLNLHINSLELGDSAVYFCASSQVRLAGDTGELFFGEGSRLTVL.

This clonotype came up a few times. The J gene is TRBJ2-2, the V gene TRBV7-3; D is possibly TRBD1 or TRBD2 (6 bases each). The CDR3 contains 16 residues. V lost 6 bases to trimming and J lost 2 bases, with 16 bases between them. Germline V gene lookup returns CDR1 SGHTA and CDR2 FQGTGA. This CDR3 is CASSPTGGLNTGELFF. The CDR3 nucleotides read TGTGCCAGCAGTCCGACCGGGGGCCTTAACACCGGGGAGCTGTTTTTT.

This clonotype was observed many times. The chain employs TRBV7-3 and TRBJ1-1; D possibly corresponds to TRBD1 (5 bases). Germline-derived CDR1 and CDR2 are SGHTA and FQGTGA. The CDR3 has 14 residues. Deletions cut 1 base from V and 6 bases from J, with 12 bases between. For the CDR3, the DNA is TGTGCCAGCAGCTTAAGGGGGGGAATGGCTGAAGCTTTCTTT. It encodes CASSLRGGMAEAFF.

This clonotype was counted at least ten times. The V call is TRBV7-2, the J call TRBJ2-7; 9 bases map to TRBD1. The germline V gene encodes CDR1 SGHTA and CDR2 FQGNSA. The V gene end was trimmed by 5 bases and the J gene end by 0 bases; junction bases not matched to a gene: 5. This CDR3 is 15 amino acids long. For the CDR3, the DNA is TGTGCCAGCAGCCTGGGACAGGGCGACTCCTACGAGCAGTACTTC. Translated: CASSLGQGDSYEQYF.

This clonotype turned up a few times. The chain joins TRBV20-1 to TRBJ2-1, with a weak D call TRBD2 (6 bases). The CDR3 has 11 residues. From germline, CDR1 is DFQATT and CDR2 SNEGSKA (reference sequence). With 5 bases removed from V and 8 bases from J, the gap between germline ends came to 10 bases. The CDR3 region has the DNA TGCAGTGCTCCGAGGGAGGATGAGCAGTTCTTC. The encoded protein is CSAPREDEQFF.

This clonotype has just a few counts. The chain is built from TRBV5-1 and TRBJ1-1, with TRBD1 matching 11 bases. V dropped 4 bases and J dropped 1; count of bases not matched to a gene: 3. The CDR3 runs to 15 residues. The V gene's germline CDR1 is SGHRS and CDR2 YFSETQ. This CDR3 reads CASSIGQGANTEAFF. In DNA form, the CDR3 reads TGCGCCAGCAGCATTGGACAGGGGGCGAACACTGAAGCTTTCTTT.

A few counts support this clonotype. The chain couples TRBV6-2 or TRBV6-3 to TRBJ2-7; no firm D call. Trimming cost V 7 bases and J 0 bases, with 13 bases left between them. The CDR3 is 14 amino acids. The germline V gene encodes CDR1 MNHEY and CDR2 SVGEGT. CDR3 coding DNA: TGTGCCAGCAACACCGCCAGAAGCTCCTACGAGCAGTACTTC. As protein: CASNTARSSYEQYF.

This clonotype was found many times. The rearrangement links TRBV7-2 to TRBJ2-5; 9 bases line up with TRBD2. J gave up 5 bases and V 0 bases, and 4 bases lay outside the gene matches. The CDR3 covers 15 residues. The V gene's germline CDR1 is SGHTA and CDR2 FQGNSA. In DNA form, the CDR3 reads TGTGCCAGCAGCTTAGCGGCGGGAGGGATTGAGACCCAGTACTTC. Its translation: CASSLAAGGIETQYF.

This clonotype occurred a few times. This chain links TRBV28 with TRBJ2-5; either TRBD1 or TRBD2 may supply D (6 bases each). In germline, CDR1 is MDHEN, CDR2 SYDVKM. Trimming left V 2 bases short and J 8 bases short, with 18 bases between. This CDR3 has 15 amino acids. This CDR3 reads CASSLLGGPEKTQYF. The CDR3 region has the DNA TGTGCCAGCAGTTTACTGGGGGGCCCCGAGAAAACCCAGTACTTC.

The genes are TRBV28 and TRBJ2-7; 7 bases are a match to TRBD2. Per the germline V gene, CDR1 is MDHEN and CDR2 is SYDVKM. This CDR3 spans 14 amino acids. V shed 3 bases and J 3 bases; nucleotides not matched to a gene: 5. Here the CDR3 reads CASSLWTSLYEQYF. In DNA, the CDR3 is TGTGCCAGCAGTTTGTGGACTAGTCTCTACGAGCAGTACTTC.

For this clonotype: A read error may explain this, as a much larger clone is one base away. V usage is TRBV7-8 and J usage is TRBJ2-1; 8 bases align to TRBD1. The CDR3 extends over 17 amino acids. CDR1 SGHVS and CDR2 FQNEAQ come from the germline V gene. V lost 4 bases to trimming and J lost 0 bases; unmatched junction nucleotides: 8. The CDR3 is CASSSRTGTLSYNEQFF. The CDR3, as DNA: TGTGCCAGCAGCTCAAGGACAGGGACCCTCTCCTACAATGAGCAGTTCTTC.

This clonotype came up many times. V is TRBV7-8 and J is TRBJ2-5; D is tentatively TRBD1 or TRBD2 (6 bases each). Trimming cost V 7 bases and J 4 bases, with 19 bases left between them. The length of the CDR3 is 15 residues. CDR1 is SGHVS, CDR2 FQNEAQ, per germline. DNA for the CDR3: TGTGCCAGCACCAGACAGCAGGGGCGGGGAGAGACCCAGTACTTC. This translates into CASTRQQGRGETQYF.